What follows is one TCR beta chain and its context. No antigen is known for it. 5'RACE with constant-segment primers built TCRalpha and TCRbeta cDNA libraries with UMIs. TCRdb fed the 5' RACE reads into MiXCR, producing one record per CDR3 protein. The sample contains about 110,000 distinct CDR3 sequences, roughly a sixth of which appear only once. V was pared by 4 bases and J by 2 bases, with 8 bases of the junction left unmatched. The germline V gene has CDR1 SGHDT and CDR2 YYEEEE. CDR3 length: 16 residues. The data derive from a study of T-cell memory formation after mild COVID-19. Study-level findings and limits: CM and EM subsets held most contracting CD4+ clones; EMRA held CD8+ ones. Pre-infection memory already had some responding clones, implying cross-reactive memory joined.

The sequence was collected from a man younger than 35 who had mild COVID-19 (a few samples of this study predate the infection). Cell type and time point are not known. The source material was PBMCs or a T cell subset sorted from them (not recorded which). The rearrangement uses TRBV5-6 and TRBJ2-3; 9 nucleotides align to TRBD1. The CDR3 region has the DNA TGTGCCAGCAGCCTACAGGGGGCTGGGAACACAGATACGCAGTATTTT. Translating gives CASSLQGAGNTDTQYF.